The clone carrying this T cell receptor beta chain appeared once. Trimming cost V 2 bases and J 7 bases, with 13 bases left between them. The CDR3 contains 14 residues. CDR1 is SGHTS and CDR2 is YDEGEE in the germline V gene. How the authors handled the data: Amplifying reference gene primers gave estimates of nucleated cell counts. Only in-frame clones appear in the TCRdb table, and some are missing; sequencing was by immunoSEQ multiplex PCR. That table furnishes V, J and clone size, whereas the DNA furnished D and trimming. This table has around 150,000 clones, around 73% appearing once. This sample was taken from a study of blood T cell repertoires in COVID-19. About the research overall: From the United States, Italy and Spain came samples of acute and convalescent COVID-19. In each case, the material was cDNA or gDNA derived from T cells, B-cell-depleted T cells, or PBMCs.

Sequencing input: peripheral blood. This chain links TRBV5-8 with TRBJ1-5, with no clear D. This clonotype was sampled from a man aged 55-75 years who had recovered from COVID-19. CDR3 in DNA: TGTGCCAGCAGCTTAGAGCCAACGGGGCAGCCCCAGCATTTT. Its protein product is CASSLEPTGQPQHF.